The clone carrying this T cell receptor beta chain was found a few times. Its target is unknown. Treatment reported: about 20 received Ad26.COV2.S at low or high dose, single or two shots; several received placebo; per-sample allocation not given. Material that was analyzed had been drawn on day 63 after the first vaccine or placebo injection. The data were obtained in a study of Ad26.COV2.S vaccination and SARS-CoV-2 variants. Points from the study as a whole: People given the vaccine had a wider spike-specific TCR breadth than placebo recipients did.

Clones were read by immunoSEQ multiplex PCR, and TCRdb kept only the in-frame ones, dropping some. Of approximately 350,000 clones in the sample, under 90% were seen once. Trimming pared 5 bases from V and 16 bases from J, leaving 9 bases between. This CDR3 comprises 9 residues. The specimen was peripheral blood, collected in a trial of Ad26.COV2.S vaccine versus placebo. The origin of this receptor is a person between 18 and 59 years old who received the Ad26.COV2.S COVID-19 vaccine or a placebo. The chain carries TRBV12-3 or TRBV12-4 and TRBJ1-5; D unresolved. The CDR3 loop is CASSPSRHF. CDR3 DNA sequence: TGTGCCAGCAGTCCCTCACGTCATTTT.